The 15 T cell receptor beta chains below all came from one sample that was sequenced in a study of blood T cell repertoires in COVID-19. Produced via immunoSEQ multiplex PCR; TCRdb's table is partial and in-frame only. The sample yields 70,000 to 95,000 clones, approximately 92% seen once. Sample: peripheral blood. The receptors here all came from a woman aged 55-69 years with active COVID-19.

The J gene is TRBJ2-2, the V gene TRBV2; D is possibly TRBD1 (6 bases). CDR3 length: 14 amino acids. Germline CDR1 reads SNHLY; CDR2 reads FYNNEI. V gave up 7 bases and J gave up 4 bases, with 13 bases separating them. The CDR3 DNA is TGTGCCAGCACGACCGGGACAACCACCGGGGAGCTGTTTTTT. Amino acids: CASTTGTTTGELFF. Supplemented by reference TRBV2 and TRBJ2-2, the full variable domain reads EPEVTQTPSHQVTQMGQEVILRCVPISNHLYFYWYRQILGQKVEFLVSFYNNEISEKSEIFDDQFSVERPDGSNFTLKIRSTKLEDSAMYFCASTTGTTTGELFFGEGSRLTVL.

J is TRBJ2-7 and V is TRBV9, with D maybe TRBD1 (6 bases). Germline V lookup: CDR1 SGDLS, CDR2 YYNGEE. The CDR3 has 15 residues. Trimming shortened V by 3 bases and J by 3 bases, and 16 bases separated the two germline ends. The DNA of the CDR3 is TGTGCCAGCAGCGGCAGGTCCGGACAGTTCTACGAGCAGTACTTC. Its translation: CASSGRSGQFYEQYF.

The rearrangement links TRBV28 to TRBJ1-2; TRBD1 might be the D (6 bases). The germline V gene encodes CDR1 MDHEN and CDR2 SYDVKM. The ends were cut back, 6 bases at V and 5 bases at J, with 25 bases in the middle. This CDR3 has 17 residues. As DNA, the CDR3 is TGTGCCAGCAGCTTGACCTCAACAGGGAAATTAGGGTATGGCTACACCTTC. Its protein product is CASSLTSTGKLGYGYTF.

This clone showed up just once. The J gene is TRBJ2-5, the V gene TRBV6-6; D not certain. The CDR3 extends over 14 amino acids. Trimming took off 8 bases at V and 2 bases at J, with 15 bases between the two ends. Germline loops: CDR1 MNHNY, CDR2 SVGAGI (reference sequence). The CDR3 spells CASSKVGSQETQYF. CDR3 in DNA: TGTGCCAGCTCTAAGGTGGGCAGTCAAGAGACCCAGTACTTC.

The chain combines TRBV7-9 with TRBJ2-5; D not certain. Germline CDR1 SEHNR, CDR2 FQNEAQ (reference sequence). The CDR3 spans 15 residues. Trimming removed 5 bases at V and 2 bases at J, with 15 bases between. The CDR3: CASSTRWPQQETQYF. The CDR3 bases are TGTGCCAGCAGCACGAGGTGGCCGCAACAAGAGACCCAGTACTTC.

V and J are TRBV3-1 (or the pseudogene TRBV3-2) and TRBJ1-1; perhaps TRBD1 as D (5 bases). CDR1 and CDR2 from the germline V gene are LGHDT and YNNKEL (reference sequence). Trimming pared 3 bases from V and 4 bases from J, leaving 9 bases between. This CDR3 comprises 13 residues. CDR3: CASSHGGTTEAFF. CDR3 nucleotides: TGTGCCAGCAGCCACGGAGGGACCACTGAAGCTTTCTTT.

V usage is TRBV10-3 and J usage is TRBJ1-1, with D tentatively TRBD1 (6 bases). In germline, CDR1 is ENHRY, CDR2 SYGVKD. The CDR3 runs 17 residues. V was trimmed by 0 bases and J by 3 bases, leaving 17 bases between them. CDR3 DNA sequence: TGTGCCATCAGTGAGTCCGGGACAACTCCCACGGACACTGAAGCTTTCTTT. Its protein is CAISESGTTPTDTEAFF.

The chain links TRBV28 to TRBJ2-2; D gene ambiguous. V shed 4 bases and J shed 0 bases, with 12 bases lying between them. CDR1 and CDR2 from the germline V gene are MDHEN and SYDVKM. This CDR3 region has 16 residues. CDR3 sequence (DNA): TGTGCCAGCAGTTCGTTTCGCGGCCCGAACACCGGGGAGCTGTTTTTT. Its protein is CASSSFRGPNTGELFF. Full variable domain (outside the CDR3, taken from reference TRBV28 and TRBJ2-2): DVKVTQSSRYLVKRTGEKVFLECVQDMDHENMFWYRQDPGLGLRLIYFSYDVKMKEKGDIPEGYSVSREKKERFSLILESASTNQTSMYLCASSSFRGPNTGELFFGEGSRLTVL.

On this clone: Other DNA sequences in this specimen translate into the identical CDR3. This chain joins TRBV12-5 and TRBJ1-1; D unclear. The CDR3 spans 13 residues. Germline-derived CDR1 and CDR2 are LGHNT and FRNRAP. Between the trimmed V and J ends, which lost 1 base and 1 base, there was a span of 4 bases. CDR3 in DNA: TGTGCTAGTGGTTTGGCAGGGAACACTGAAGCTTTCTTT. This encodes CASGLAGNTEAFF.

The chain joins TRBV12-5 to TRBJ2-5; 7 bases fit TRBD1. V was clipped by 1 base and J by 1 base; unmatched bases: 9. The length of the CDR3 is 17 residues. Germline CDR1 LGHNT, CDR2 FRNRAP. CDR3 amino acids: CASGLGGTDQLQETQYF. CDR3 DNA: TGTGCTAGTGGTTTGGGGGGGACAGACCAACTCCAAGAGACCCAGTACTTC.

This clone was seen once. V usage is TRBV14 and J usage is TRBJ2-7, with TRBD1 as a possible D gene (5 bases). Trimming pared 4 bases from V and 5 bases from J, leaving 12 bases between. Germline CDR1 is SGHDN and CDR2 is FVKESK. There are 13 residues in the CDR3. CDR3 loop: CASSPIQGHEQYF. The CDR3 bases are TGTGCCAGCAGCCCGATCCAGGGCCACGAGCAGTACTTC.

CDR3 amino acids: CASSAPPGQGASGANVLTF. CDR3 DNA: TGTGCCAGCAGTGCCCCCCCGGGACAGGGGGCGTCTGGGGCCAACGTCCTGACTTTC. This chain connects TRBV28 to TRBJ2-6; 12 bases match TRBD1. The CDR3 covers 19 residues. Losses at the gene ends were 5 bases for V and 1 base for J; bases not matched to a gene: 9. Germline lookup yields CDR1 MDHEN and CDR2 SYDVKM.

This clone was recorded once. The genes are TRBV29-1 and TRBJ2-3; TRBD2 matches at 11 bases. Germline V gives CDR1 SQVTM, CDR2 ANQGSEA. J was trimmed by 4 bases and V by 2 bases; bases with no gene match: 17. This CDR3 comprises 19 residues. In DNA, the CDR3 is TGCAGCGTTGAAAACCTACAGTCTAGCGGGGGGCTTGGCGCAGATACGCAGTATTTT. It yields the protein CSVENLQSSGGLGADTQYF.

V is TRBV2 and J is TRBJ1-1, with a possible D match to TRBD1 (6 bases). This CDR3 spans 13 amino acids. The V gene lost 6 bases and the J gene lost 1 base, with 9 bases spanning the gap. Germline V gene data show CDR1 as SNHLY and CDR2 as FYNNEI. CDR3 nucleotide sequence: TGTGCCAGCAGAAGGACAGCGAACACTGAAGCTTTCTTT. Translation: CASRRTANTEAFF.

CDR3 DNA sequence: TGTGCCAGCAGCGTAGGTCCGAGCTCCTATAATTCACCCCTCCACTTT. Its protein is CASSVGPSSYNSPLHF. The chain joins TRBV9 to TRBJ1-6; D not certain. V lost 0 bases and J 0 bases, leaving 7 bases between the germline ends. The CDR3 runs 16 residues. Per the germline V gene, CDR1 is SGDLS and CDR2 is YYNGEE.